A selection of T cell receptor beta chains follows, all from one sample in a study of beta chain features in type 1 diabetes. The repertoire was sequenced with immunoSEQ multiplex PCR; TCRdb's copy has only in-frame clones and lacks some. The sample holds about 260,000 clones; around 65% are singletons and the top ten take about 0.051%. Sequencing input: naive CD4+ T cells from blood. The receptors here all came from a man younger than 40 in good health. Both conserved end residues are part of each CDR3. A D gene is named only where the DNA matches it firmly. Clone size is shown for a subset of rows, as once, few, many or a class of expanded clone.

CDR3nt,CDR3aa,d_gene,j_gene,v_gene,abundance
TGTGCCAGCAGTTACTCGTCGGGACAGATAGAGACCCAGTACTTC,CASSYSSGQIETQYF,TRBD1,TRBJ2-5,TRBV6-5,-
TGTGCCAGCAGCTTAGCGACTAGCGGAACCTACGAGCAGTACTTC,CASSLATSGTYEQYF,TRBD2,TRBJ2-7,TRBV11-2,-
TGTGCCAGCAGCCCCGTAGATCGGCAGGCACTCAATGAGCAGTTCTTC,CASSPVDRQALNEQFF,-,TRBJ2-1,TRBV7-9,-
TGTGCCAGCAGCTTGTACCCCTCCTATGGCTACACCTTC,CASSLYPSYGYTF,-,TRBJ1-2,TRBV5-6,-
TGCAGCGTTGTAGGAATGGAGACTGAAGCTTTCTTT,CSVVGMETEAFF,-,TRBJ1-1,TRBV29-1,few
TGTGCCAGCAGCGTAGTCGCGGAGGCCTACGAGCAGTACTTC,CASSVVAEAYEQYF,-,TRBJ2-7,TRBV9,-
TGTGCCAGCTCCCCGGGGGGGATCTTCGGCGATGAGCAGTTCTTC,CASSPGGIFGDEQFF,TRBD2,TRBJ2-1,TRBV7-2,-
TGTGCCTGGAGTGTGGGAGTGTTAGGCACAGATACGCAGTATTTT,CAWSVGVLGTDTQYF,-,TRBJ2-3,TRBV30,-
TGTGCCTGGGGCCGTTTAGGGCCTGAAGCTTTCTTT,CAWGRLGPEAFF,-,TRBJ1-1,TRBV30,-
TGTGCCTGGAGTGTACGGGTGGGGGGAAACACTGAAGCTTTCTTT,CAWSVRVGGNTEAFF,-,TRBJ1-1,TRBV30,-
TGTGCCAGCAGCTCCGCGAAGGGGGCGGCTACGCAGTATTTT,CASSSAKGAATQYF,TRBD1,TRBJ2-3,TRBV7-9,-
TGTGCCTGGAACCAACTGAACACTGAAGCTTTCTTT,CAWNQLNTEAFF,-,TRBJ1-1,TRBV30,few
TGTGCCAGCAGCCAGGGACAGGGAGCGAGGGGAAATCAGCCCCAGCATTTT,CASSQGQGARGNQPQHF,TRBD1,TRBJ1-5,TRBV4-2,-
TGTGCCTGGAATTTCGGGGCCGCCCGTAATCAGCCCCAGCATTTT,CAWNFGAARNQPQHF,-,TRBJ1-5,TRBV30,few
TGCGCCAGCAGCGACGGGACTTCGCGGCAGAAAGATACGCAGTATTTT,CASSDGTSRQKDTQYF,-,TRBJ2-3,TRBV4-1,-
TGTGCCAGCAGCCCAGGGGATACGCAGTATTTT,CASSPGDTQYF,-,TRBJ2-3,TRBV11-2,-
TGTGCCAGCAGCTTAATAGGGGCAGAGCAGTTCTTC,CASSLIGAEQFF,-,TRBJ2-1,TRBV7-2,-
TGTGCCTGGACTAGCGGGAGGTCACTAAACCCCTACAATGAGCAGTTCTTC,CAWTSGRSLNPYNEQFF,TRBD2,TRBJ2-1,TRBV30,-
TGTGCCAGCAGTGAACGGGAGACCCAGTACTTC,CASSERETQYF,-,TRBJ2-5,TRBV28,-
TGTGCCAGCACCGGGACAGAGTACAGGGCAGCTTTCTTT,CASTGTEYRAAFF,TRBD1,TRBJ1-1,TRBV7-2,-
TGCAGCGTTGAATTCGCGGGGGAGTTTTACACAGATACGCAGTATTTT,CSVEFAGEFYTDTQYF,TRBD2,TRBJ2-3,TRBV29-1,few
TGTGCCATCAGTGAGTCGGTAGGCACTGAAGCTTTCTTT,CAISESVGTEAFF,-,TRBJ1-1,TRBV10-3,-
TGTGCCAGCAGCACGGGGGAGAGAGGCAATCAGCCCCAGCATTTT,CASSTGERGNQPQHF,-,TRBJ1-5,TRBV5-5,once
TGTGCCAGCAGCCCAGCGGGACTAGCGGTTAGCACAGATACGCAGTATTTT,CASSPAGLAVSTDTQYF,TRBD2,TRBJ2-3,TRBV7-6,-
TGTGCCAGCAGCTTTGCCCGACAGAATGAGCAGTTCTTC,CASSFARQNEQFF,-,TRBJ2-1,TRBV7-9,-
TGTGCCTGGACCCCGGACAGGGGGGCTTACGAGCAGTACTTC,CAWTPDRGAYEQYF,TRBD1,TRBJ2-7,TRBV30,-
TGCGCCAGCAGTCCCCGAGGCCAAGCCAAAAACATTCAGTACTTC,CASSPRGQAKNIQYF,-,TRBJ2-4,TRBV23-1,-
TGCAGCGTTGGGGGGCGGGGCTCCTACAATGAGCAGTTCTTC,CSVGGRGSYNEQFF,-,TRBJ2-1,TRBV29-1,-
TGTGCCATCAGTGGAACTGGCAGTAGGAACGAGCAGTACTTC,CAISGTGSRNEQYF,-,TRBJ2-7,TRBV10-3,once
TGTGCCATCAGTGAGACGCAGAACACCGGGGAGCTGTTTTTT,CAISETQNTGELFF,-,TRBJ2-2,TRBV10-3,-
TGTGCCAGCAGCCAAGCTAGGGAGACCCAGTACTTC,CASSQARETQYF,-,TRBJ2-5,TRBV11-2,-
TGCGCCAGCAGCCCCAGAGTCGGAACTAGTGGGTACAATGAGCAGTTCTTC,CASSPRVGTSGYNEQFF,-,TRBJ2-1,TRBV4-3,-
TGCGCCAGCAGCCAAGATGGGCCGGGCACAGATACGCAGTATTTT,CASSQDGPGTDTQYF,-,TRBJ2-3,TRBV4-3,few
TGTGCCTGGAGTCTGACTTCGACAGATACGCAGTATTTT,CAWSLTSTDTQYF,-,TRBJ2-3,TRBV30,-
TGTGCCAGCAGCTCCGCACCGGGGGAGCTGTTTTTT,CASSSAPGELFF,-,TRBJ2-2,TRBV7-2,-
TGTGCCTGTCGGGTACTAGCGGGATACGCTCAAACCTACAATGAGCAGTTCTTC,CACRVLAGYAQTYNEQFF,TRBD2,TRBJ2-1,TRBV30,-
TGCAGCGTTGAACAGGCTAGCGGGACCCACGAGCAGTACTTC,CSVEQASGTHEQYF,TRBD2,TRBJ2-7,TRBV29-1,few
TGTGCCAGAAAAAGGGACAGGGACAATGAGCAGTTCTTC,CARKRDRDNEQFF,TRBD1,TRBJ2-1,TRBV7-9,-
TGTGCCACCAGCAGAGCAACAGGGGCGGCAGATACGCAGTATTTT,CATSRATGAADTQYF,TRBD1,TRBJ2-3,TRBV15,-
TGTGCCAGCAGCGCGGGACCAGGCACAGATACGCAGTATTTT,CASSAGPGTDTQYF,-,TRBJ2-3,TRBV9,-
TGCGCCAGCAGCCCGGGACAGCCCTCGCAGGAGTACTTC,CASSPGQPSQEYF,TRBD1,TRBJ2-5,TRBV5-1,-
TGCAGCGTTCGAGGGCAGGAATGGGGCAAAAACATTCAGTACTTC,CSVRGQEWGKNIQYF,-,TRBJ2-4,TRBV29-1,few
TGCGCCAGCAGCGTGATAAGCGCGGGGGCGGGGGATGAGCAGTACTTC,CASSVISAGAGDEQYF,-,TRBJ2-7,TRBV4-1,-
TGTGCCAGCAGTTTCTCATATGAGCGGGAGAACTACGAGCAGTACTTC,CASSFSYERENYEQYF,TRBD2,TRBJ2-7,TRBV28,few
TGCAGCGTTGCAGCTCACCTCTCTGGAAACACCATATATTTT,CSVAAHLSGNTIYF,-,TRBJ1-3,TRBV29-1,once
TGCGCCAGCAGCATGGGACAACCTGGGGAGCGCGAGCAGTACTTC,CASSMGQPGEREQYF,-,TRBJ2-7,TRBV5-1,-
TGTGCCAGCAGCGCGCCTCAGACTTGGGAGGGAGAGACCCAGTACTTC,CASSAPQTWEGETQYF,TRBD2,TRBJ2-5,TRBV9,-
TGTGCCAGCAGCCAGGCTAGCGGGGGCACCTACGAGCAGTACTTC,CASSQASGGTYEQYF,TRBD2,TRBJ2-7,TRBV14,-